This T cell receptor (beta chain) was identified in a study of shared clonotypes between healthy human individuals (dated by TCRdb to 2018 to 2020). Broadly, across the study: The cohort comprised two women and a few men aged 18 to 49 years. To estimate repertoire size and how much clonotype sharing occurs between individuals, the study deeply sequenced the blood TCR repertoires of a handful of healthy adults. Different laboratories and diverse techniques were used to prepare libraries and sequence TCR repertoires, to increase sequencing depth and limit assay-specific biases. Per donor, leukapheresis produced somewhere between about 0.8 and 9 billion PBMCs. For each donor, CD4 naive and CD4 memory were each given three plates, CD8 naive was given two plates, and CD8 memory was given one plate. The paper as a whole reports these results and caveats: The small number of donors limited the genetic and exposure-history diversity represented. Naive subsets generally had larger estimated clonotype richness than memory subsets did. When four donors were compared, the shared fraction of clonotypes was 5% to 6.5% for naive CD4, around 3.5% for naive CD8, 2.3% for memory CD4, and roughly 0.43% for memory CD8. Rarefaction of sorted-subset datasets indicated incomplete sequencing despite the large sequencing depth. Pairwise subsampling led to the expectation that sequencing depth would affect the degree of clonotype sharing among donors. Compared with non-shared clonotypes, clonotypes shared by all four sorted-subset donors had higher generation probabilities. Only blood was sampled, and tissue TCR repertoires likely differ from those in blood.

The donors were healthy, HIV-negative adults with no recently reported acute infections or vaccinations. Every donor was a Caucasian adult residing in Nashville, Tennessee, USA. CD4+ T cells were enriched through magnetic negative selection, after which naive cells were positively selected on CD45RA and the remaining negative fraction served as the memory subset. After blood collection by leukapheresis, PBMCs were isolated using Ficoll-Histopaque density gradient centrifugation and then cryopreserved in the vapor phase of liquid nitrogen. Purity and quantity of every magnetically sorted T cell population were checked by analytical flow cytometry. From each sorted fraction, genomic DNA was isolated and quantified by UV absorbance on a Nanodrop 2000c. As concerns this clone: Which antigen it targets is not known. No qualities accompany the bases; no much larger clone lies one base away.

TCR CDR3 regions were amplified from genomic DNA by multiplex PCR using the deep immunoSEQ assay. Extracted genomic DNA from each cell subset was distributed evenly across all wells of several immunoSEQ 96-well plates, and each plate was treated as a replicate. For sorted subsets, roughly 0.2 ug genomic DNA, equal to tens of thousands of T cell genomes, was loaded into each replicate PCR. Purified libraries were quantified with a Qubit 3.0 fluorometer, sized on a Bioanalyzer 2100, and re-quantified with the KAPA Library Quantification kit. Every immunoSEQ 96-well plate was sequenced on a dedicated single-read 150-cycle Illumina NextSeq 550 flow cell. Per the authors' processing: Because the immunoSEQ output included only junctional sequences and no quality scores, the filtering could not be the same as the filtering used for full-length reads. To assign V/J genes and CDR3, sequences were annotated using PyIR, a Python wrapper for IgBLAST v1.9, with IMGT germline references. Any read was removed if the V/J assignment was weak (E-value above 1e-6), the CDR3 was missing, or the read contained stop codons, out-of-frame junctions, or ambiguous translated residues. V3J clonotypes were defined as sequences sharing an identical inferred V gene, J gene, and CDR3 amino acid sequence. The percentage overlap between two repertoires was calculated by dividing the number of shared unique clonotypes by the size of the smaller repertoire. RTK rarefaction, the Chao1 estimator, and Recon v2.1 estimates of unobserved clonotypes were used to assess repertoire richness. Generation probabilities for all TCRbeta clonotypes obtained by the gDNA method from a handful of donors were computed using OLGA. TCRdb mirrors the immuneACCESS table, restricted to in-frame sequences. Some clones are absent from its copies; in checked studies, under half trace to an unresolved V gene, and the reason for the others is unknown. V, J and clone size are those of that table, while D and trimming were read from the DNA. The sample table shows fewer than 2.5 million clones, and 80% to 95% are seen once. About 0.34% of the sample rests with the top ten.

V is pruned by 3 bases and J by 5 bases, leaving 3 bases of the junction without a gene match. CDR1 and CDR2 are drawn from the germline V gene: KGHSH, LQKENI. The CDR3, from cysteine to phenylalanine, totals 15 residues. The only DNA kept is the CDR3, 45 bases in frame from the first base. The sample was naive CD4+ T cells from PBMCs. Read against the paper, the sample's cell subset or site label means: CD45RA+ positively selected. The chain joins TRBV18 to TRBJ2-3, with TRBD1 matching 12 junction bases. The TCR originated in a man between 18 and 35 years old in good health. Some clones in this sample may be carry-over from other donors' samples. The CDR3 protein sequence reads: CASSPGQGAVDTQYF. In nucleotide form, the sequence is TGTGCCAGCTCACCGGGACAGGGGGCGGTAGATACGCAGTATTTT.